The 11 T cell receptor beta chains below come from one sample, sequenced in a study of shared clonotypes between healthy human individuals. The protocol was immunoSEQ multiplex PCR, while the TCRdb copy is restricted to in-frame clones and leaves out a portion. Among a few million clones, 80% to 95% were seen once, and the ten largest hold 0.35% to 0.5%. Sequenced: naive CD4+ T cells from PBMCs. As to subset: CD45RA+ positively selected. These receptors all come from a man aged 18 to 30 in good health. Some clones in this sample may be carry-over from other donors' samples.

In DNA form, the CDR3 reads TGTGCCAGCAGTCCCCGGGCCTCCCCCTATGGCTACACCTTC. This gives the protein CASSPRASPYGYTF. The rearrangement joins TRBV27 to TRBJ1-2; the D is unclear. Trimming left V 5 bases short and J 4 bases short, with 14 bases between. CDR1 and CDR2 (germline): MNHEY, SMNVEV (reference sequence). The CDR3 length is 14 residues.

The chain joins TRBV2 to TRBJ1-2; D is uncertain. Germline V gene sequence: CDR1 SNHLY, CDR2 FYNNEI. V gave up 4 bases and J gave up 5 bases, with 14 bases separating them. The CDR3 sequence is 14 residues long. This CDR3 reads CASSALGDAYGYTF. The CDR3 region has the DNA TGTGCCAGCAGTGCTTTAGGAGACGCTTATGGCTACACCTTC.

This clone was seen a single time. This sequence joins TRBV30 and TRBJ1-6; no reliable D call. V lost 3 bases to trimming and J lost 10 bases, with 13 bases between them. The CDR3 length is 13 residues. Germline loops: CDR1 GTSNPN, CDR2 SVGIG (reference sequence). CDR3 region: CAWRGWRRSPLHF. CDR3 bases: TGTGCCTGGAGGGGATGGAGGCGGTCACCCCTCCACTTT. The full variable domain, completed using reference TRBV30 and TRBJ1-6, is SQTIHQWPATLVQPVGSPLSLECTVEGTSNPNLYWYRQAAGRGLQLLFYSVGIGQISSEVPQNLSASRPQDRQFILSSKKLLLSDSGFYLCAWRGWRRSPLHFGNGTRLTVT.

V usage is TRBV9 and J usage is TRBJ2-5, with D unclear. V lost 0 bases and J lost 0, with 12 bases in between. Germline CDR1 reads SGDLS; CDR2 reads YYNGEE. The CDR3 is 16 residues long. The DNA for the CDR3 is TGTGCCAGCAGCGTAGTCGGAAGGGCCCACCAAGAGACCCAGTACTTC. As protein: CASSVVGRAHQETQYF.

This chain connects TRBV5-6 to TRBJ1-1; D is ambiguous. Per the germline V gene, CDR1 is SGHDT and CDR2 is YYEEEE. CDR3 length equals 15 residues. Trimming took off 3 bases at V and 5 bases at J, with 17 bases between the two ends. CDR3 DNA sequence: TGTGCCAGCAGCTCATCTTCGGGCGGACGGACTGAAGCTTTCTTT. It codes for CASSSSSGGRTEAFF.

The chain joins TRBV5-1 to TRBJ2-2; D unclear. The CDR3 length is 17 residues. Germline CDR1 and CDR2: SGHRS and YFSETQ. Trimming removed 2 bases at V and 2 bases at J, with 16 bases between. The CDR3 reads CASSFRSLAQNTGELFF. CDR3 coding DNA: TGCGCCAGCAGCTTCCGAAGCCTCGCCCAAAACACCGGGGAGCTGTTTTTT.

This chain connects TRBV2 to TRBJ1-5; the D gene is possibly TRBD1 (5 bases). The V and J ends lost 8 bases and 0 bases respectively, with 8 bases between them. Germline assignment: CDR1 SNHLY and CDR2 FYNNEI. The CDR3 has 13 amino acids. The CDR3 protein is CASEQDSNQPQHF. In nucleotides, the CDR3 is TGTGCCAGCGAACAGGATAGCAATCAGCCCCAGCATTTT.

The chain uses TRBV7-2 and TRBJ1-2; TRBD1 might be the D (5 bases). CDR1 SGHTA and CDR2 FQGNSA come from the germline V gene. The CDR3 covers 14 residues. V dropped 7 bases and J dropped 5 bases, with 17 bases sitting between them. Here the CDR3 DNA reads TGTGCCAGCACCCTGACCGGGACCGTTTATGGCTACACCTTC. It codes for CASTLTGTVYGYTF.

The chain recombines TRBV2 with TRBJ1-1, with 8 bases fitting TRBD1. The CDR3 covers 13 residues. Germline V lookup: CDR1 SNHLY, CDR2 FYNNEI. Unmatched junction bases numbered 11, after V lost 6 bases and J lost 11 bases. In DNA, the CDR3 is TGTGCCAGCAGCTCAGGACAGGGTCTGTGGGCTTTCTTT. It yields the protein CASSSGQGLWAFF.

A single count supports this clone. The rearrangement joins TRBV29-1 to TRBJ2-3; 13 bases line up with TRBD2. Trimming cost V 6 bases and J 2 bases; bases outside gene matches: 5. CDR3 length: 15 amino acids. Germline-derived CDR1 and CDR2 are SQVTM and ANQGSEA. The chain's CDR3 is CSVEGTSGDTDTQYF. The CDR3 nucleotides are TGCAGCGTGGAGGGGACTAGCGGGGACACAGATACGCAGTATTTT.

This chain uses TRBV18 with TRBJ1-2; 8 bases are a match to TRBD1. CDR1 KGHSH and CDR2 LQKENI come from the germline V gene. The CDR3 consists of 15 residues. J was trimmed by 3 bases and V by 3 bases; bases with no gene match: 6. The CDR3 loop reads CASSPYAGGDYGYTF. The CDR3 nucleotides read TGTGCCAGCTCACCGTATGCAGGGGGCGACTATGGCTACACCTTC.